Listed here are 29 T cell receptor beta chains from one sample, sequenced in a study of T cell responses to AZD1222 COVID-19 vaccine. The repertoire was sequenced with immunoSEQ multiplex PCR; TCRdb's copy has only in-frame clones and lacks some. The sample records 150,000 to 200,000 clones, 93% being singletons. The sequencing here drew on peripheral blood, taken on day 0 of AZD1222 vaccination. Receptor source: an adult in good health.

This chain joins TRBV3-1 (or the pseudogene TRBV3-2) and TRBJ1-4; D is possibly TRBD1 (6 bases). Germline-derived CDR1 and CDR2 are LGHDT and YNNKEL (reference sequence). Trimming took 5 bases from V and 3 from J, leaving 16 bases between them. CDR3 length: 16 residues. CDR3 sequence reads: CASSDLTGRANEKLFF. Written as DNA, the CDR3 is TGTGCCAGCAGCGACCTCACAGGGCGGGCTAATGAAAAACTGTTTTTT.

The chain recombines TRBV6-4 with TRBJ1-2; the D gene is possibly TRBD1 (5 bases). Trimming cost V 8 bases and J 0 bases, with 13 bases left between them. The CDR3 extends over 14 amino acids. Germline V lookup: CDR1 MRHNA, CDR2 SNTAGT. The CDR3 DNA sequence: TGTGCCAGCGACGGGGCGGCAGCTAACTATGGCTACACCTTC. Encoded protein: CASDGAAANYGYTF.

In the case of this clone: The same CDR3 also results from other DNA sequences found in this sample. The chain joins TRBV27 to TRBJ2-7, with D uncertain. This CDR3 comprises 11 residues. V dropped 4 bases and J dropped 2 bases, with 3 bases sitting between them. Germline values: CDR1 MNHEY, CDR2 SMNVEV (reference sequence). The CDR3 DNA reads TGTGCCAGCAGTTCCGCCTACGAGCAGTACTTC. It codes for CASSSAYEQYF.

V gene TRBV5-1 combines with J gene TRBJ1-1; 7 bases are a match to TRBD1. The V gene's germline CDR1 is SGHRS and CDR2 YFSETQ. The CDR3 runs to 17 residues. J lost 0 bases, V lost 0 bases, and 8 bases had no gene match. DNA for the CDR3: TGCGCCAGCAGCTTGGCTGGGGACAGCTACATGAACACTGAAGCTTTCTTT. Protein product: CASSLAGDSYMNTEAFF.

This chain uses TRBV14 with TRBJ2-7; tentative D call: TRBD2 (5 bases). Germline loops: CDR1 SGHDN, CDR2 FVKESK. The length of the CDR3 is 13 residues. Deletions cut 8 bases from V and 6 bases from J, with 17 bases between. This CDR3 reads CASSRRRTGEQYF. DNA for the CDR3: TGTGCCAGCTCGAGGCGGAGGACGGGCGAGCAGTACTTC.

The chain combines TRBV10-3 with TRBJ1-1; maybe TRBD1 (5 bases). Germline assignment: CDR1 ENHRY and CDR2 SYGVKD. Trimming pared 8 bases from V and 4 bases from J, leaving 14 bases between. This CDR3 spans 13 amino acids. The CDR3: CAIDSGGFTEAFF. CDR3 nucleotide sequence: TGTGCCATCGACTCCGGGGGGTTCACTGAAGCTTTCTTT.

V usage is TRBV3-1 (or the pseudogene TRBV3-2) and J usage is TRBJ1-1; D may be TRBD1 (6 bases). The V end lost 3 bases, the J end lost 4 bases, and 18 bases lay between the germline ends. The CDR3 sequence is 16 residues long. Per germline, CDR1 LGHDT and CDR2 YNNKEL (reference sequence). The CDR3 DNA follows: TGTGCCAGCAGCCATGGGACATACGGGGGGTTCACTGAAGCTTTCTTT. Translation: CASSHGTYGGFTEAFF.

This CDR3 reads CASSPQKLGTGNSGNTIYF. As DNA, the CDR3 is TGTGCCAGCAGTCCCCAGAAGTTAGGGACAGGCAACTCTGGAAACACCATATATTTT. The gene calls are TRBV27 and TRBJ1-3; 8 bases are shared with TRBD1. The CDR3 covers 19 residues. The junction had 15 bases not matched to a gene; V was cut back by 5 bases and J by 0 bases. Germline V CDR1 and CDR2: MNHEY, SMNVEV (reference sequence).

The chain is built from TRBV13 and TRBJ1-2; D perhaps matches TRBD1 (5 bases). The CDR3 totals 12 residues. Germline loops: CDR1 PRHDT, CDR2 FYEKMQ (reference sequence). V was trimmed by 3 bases and J by 10 bases, leaving 12 bases between them. CDR3 coding DNA: TGTGCCAGCAGCTTCGGGACGGCCTTCTACACCTTC. This codes for CASSFGTAFYTF.

V is TRBV5-4 and J is TRBJ2-3; perhaps D is TRBD1 or TRBD2 (5 bases each). The germline V and J ends were trimmed by 4 bases and 0 bases, with 9 bases remaining between them. This CDR3 is 14 amino acids long. Germline V gene data show CDR1 as SGHNT and CDR2 as YYREEE (reference sequence). The CDR3 is CASSRGDSTDTQYF. In DNA form, the CDR3 reads TGTGCCAGCAGCCGAGGGGATAGCACAGATACGCAGTATTTT.

This chain joins TRBV5-5 and TRBJ2-3; D remains ambiguous. V dropped 0 bases and J dropped 4 bases, with 9 bases sitting between them. The CDR3 covers 14 residues. The germline V gene has CDR1 SGHKS and CDR2 YYEKEE (reference sequence). CDR3 in DNA: TGTGCCAGCAGCTTGGGCGTTGGGGCAGATACGCAGTATTTT. It is translated as CASSLGVGADTQYF.

V usage is TRBV18 and J usage is TRBJ2-1; TRBD2 agrees at 12 bases. Germline CDR1 reads KGHSH; CDR2 reads LQKENI. V shed 2 bases, J shed 5 bases, and the junction held 10 bases outside the gene matches. The CDR3 is 18 amino acids. CDR3 region: CASSPFDQGLAGHNEQFF. CDR3 sequence (DNA): TGTGCCAGCTCACCATTCGATCAAGGACTAGCGGGACACAATGAGCAGTTCTTC. Drawing the rest from reference TRBV18 and TRBJ2-1, the complete variable domain is NAGVMQNPRHLVRRRGQEARLRCSPMKGHSHVYWYRQLPEEGLKFMVYLQKENIIDESGMPKERFSAEFPKEGPSILRIQQVVRGDSAAYFCASSPFDQGLAGHNEQFFGPGTRLTVL.

The genes are TRBV13 and TRBJ2-1; tentatively, D is TRBD2 (5 bases). The germline CDR1 and CDR2 sequences are PRHDT and FYEKMQ (reference sequence). V was clipped by 6 bases and J by 2 bases, with 14 bases between them. The CDR3 is 15 residues long. The DNA for the CDR3 is TGTGCCAGCAGTTCCCCTAGCTTGGCCTACAATGAGCAGTTCTTC. Translated: CASSSPSLAYNEQFF.

The V gene is TRBV19, the J gene TRBJ1-1, with unresolved D. This CDR3 is built from 13 residues. Germline values: CDR1 LNHDA, CDR2 SQIVND (reference sequence). V was clipped by 8 bases and J by 3 bases, with 13 bases between them. This chain's CDR3 is CASAGSGDTEAFF. In nucleotides, the CDR3 is TGTGCCAGTGCGGGCTCTGGGGACACTGAAGCTTTCTTT.

The rearrangement links TRBV6-5 to TRBJ1-5, with D hard to call. The length of the CDR3 is 13 residues. Trimming removed 0 bases at V and 5 bases at J, with 5 bases between. Per germline, CDR1 MNHEY and CDR2 SVGAGI. This CDR3 is CASSYSRHQPQHF. The CDR3 coding sequence is TGTGCCAGCAGTTACTCGCGACATCAGCCCCAGCATTTT.

A single count supports this clone. The genes are TRBV7-9 and TRBJ1-2; tentative D call: TRBD1 (5 bases). From germline, CDR1 is SEHNR and CDR2 FQNEAQ (reference sequence). CDR3 length: 15 amino acids. V lost 1 base and J lost 1, with 10 bases in between. The CDR3 region is CASSLDLQGNYGYTF. The CDR3 DNA is TGTGCCAGCAGCTTAGACCTCCAGGGTAACTATGGCTACACCTTC. Complete variable domain (other parts from reference TRBV7-9 and TRBJ1-2): DTGVSQNPRHKITKRGQNVTFRCDPISEHNRLYWYRQTLGQGPEFLTYFQNEAQLEKSRLLSDRFSAERPKGSFSTLEIQRTEQGDSAMYLCASSLDLQGNYGYTFGSGTRLTVV.

The rearrangement links TRBV18 to TRBJ2-7, with 8 bases lining up with TRBD1. Germline V CDR1 and CDR2: KGHSH, LQKENI. CDR3 length: 15 amino acids. Trimming cost V 6 bases and J 0 bases; bases outside gene matches: 7. In DNA form, the CDR3 reads TGTGCCAGCTCCTTGGACAGGGTCCTCTCCTACGAGCAGTACTTC. Its translation: CASSLDRVLSYEQYF.

The chain carries TRBV6-5 and TRBJ2-3; D is perhaps TRBD2 (5 bases). CDR1 and CDR2 from the germline V gene are MNHEY and SVGAGI. V was cut by 8 bases and J by 5 bases, with 17 bases left in between. The CDR3 consists of 14 residues. The CDR3 DNA is TGTGCCAGCCTCGCCGGGGTAATGAGAGATACGCAGTATTTT. Translation gives CASLAGVMRDTQYF.

The rearrangement uses TRBV3-1 (or the pseudogene TRBV3-2) and TRBJ1-5; TRBD1 agrees at 8 bases. V was clipped by 1 base and J by 6 bases; unmatched bases: 5. CDR3 size: 15 residues. Looked up from germline, CDR1 is LGHDT and CDR2 is YNNKEL (reference sequence). The CDR3 region has the DNA TGTGCCAGCAGCCAAGCGGACAGGGAAAGTCAGCCCCAGCATTTT. Amino acids: CASSQADRESQPQHF.

This rearrangement joins TRBV19 to TRBJ1-1; no definite D call. Trimming cost V 6 bases and J 1 base, with 18 bases left between them. The CDR3 is 16 amino acids. Germline V CDR1 and CDR2: LNHDA, SQIVND (reference sequence). The CDR3 DNA is TGTGCCAGTAGCCCCCGGACGACAAGTGAGAACACTGAAGCTTTCTTT. It yields the protein CASSPRTTSENTEAFF.

This chain links TRBV7-6 with TRBJ2-1; 7 bases fit TRBD1. Trimming took 4 bases from V and 8 from J; bases not matched to a gene: 14. Germline CDR1 and CDR2: SGHVS and FNYEAQ. CDR3 length equals 16 residues. The DNA for the CDR3 is TGTGCCAGCAGCTCGTTGACAGGGCTGTTTGTCCATGAGCAGTTCTTC. Translated, it gives CASSSLTGLFVHEQFF.

The V and J genes are TRBV13 and TRBJ1-1; D gene unclear. The CDR3 spans 15 residues. V lost 4 bases to trimming and J lost 1 base, with 13 bases between them. In germline, CDR1 is PRHDT, CDR2 FYEKMQ (reference sequence). The CDR3 region has the DNA TGTGCCAGCAGCTCTGTTGAAGGTAGGAACACTGAAGCTTTCTTT. Protein: CASSSVEGRNTEAFF.

The genes are TRBV14 and TRBJ2-2; 11 bases are shared with TRBD2. J lost 6 bases, V lost 4 bases, and 4 bases had no gene match. Germline CDR1 is SGHDN and CDR2 is FVKESK. CDR3 size: 15 residues. This CDR3 reads CASSLGLAASGELFF. The DNA for the CDR3 is TGTGCCAGCAGCCTGGGACTAGCGGCGTCCGGGGAGCTGTTTTTT.

The chain couples TRBV5-1 to TRBJ1-4; no clear D. Germline assignment: CDR1 SGHRS and CDR2 YFSETQ. The CDR3 covers 19 residues. V was cut by 3 bases and J by 3 bases, with 24 bases left in between. The CDR3 sequence: CASSSREGTYGTSNEKLFF. The CDR3, as DNA: TGCGCCAGCAGCTCTCGGGAGGGAACTTACGGAACTTCTAATGAAAAACTGTTTTTT.

V gene TRBV5-4 combines with J gene TRBJ2-5; 11 positions agree with TRBD2. The CDR3 extends over 17 amino acids. The germline V gene has CDR1 SGHNT and CDR2 YYREEE (reference sequence). V dropped 1 base and J dropped 1; count of bases not matched to a gene: 6. CDR3 bases: TGTGCCAGCAGCTTGACTAGCGGGGGTAGATTCCAAGAGACCCAGTACTTC. Amino acids: CASSLTSGGRFQETQYF.

The V call is TRBV19, the J call TRBJ1-2, with a possible D match to TRBD1 (5 bases). The germline V gene encodes CDR1 LNHDA and CDR2 SQIVND (reference sequence). V was trimmed by 8 bases and J by 1 base, leaving 8 bases between them. The CDR3 is 12 residues long. The CDR3 reads CASGDLNYGYTF. Written as DNA, the CDR3 is TGTGCCAGTGGGGACCTTAACTATGGCTACACCTTC.

The table lists this clone with a count of one. The genes are TRBV5-1 and TRBJ2-1, with D maybe TRBD1 (5 bases). The germline V gene encodes CDR1 SGHRS and CDR2 YFSETQ. V lost 0 bases and J lost 5, with 21 bases in between. This CDR3 region has 18 residues. The DNA for the CDR3 is TGCGCCAGCAGCTTGGATTTCGATACAGGTATCTTCCACAATGAGCAGTTCTTC. It specifies CASSLDFDTGIFHNEQFF. The variable domain in full, completed from reference TRBV5-1 and TRBJ2-1, reads KAGVTQTPRYLIKTRGQQVTLSCSPISGHRSVSWYQQTPGQGLQFLFEYFSETQRNKGNFPGRFSGRQFSNSRSEMNVSTLELGDSALYLCASSLDFDTGIFHNEQFFGPGTRLTVL.

V and J are TRBV27 and TRBJ1-5; no reliable D call. CDR3 length: 13 residues. The V end lost 2 bases, the J end lost 5 bases, and 7 bases lay between the germline ends. Germline values: CDR1 MNHEY, CDR2 SMNVEV (reference sequence). The CDR3 loop is CASSLIRDQPQHF. CDR3 coding DNA: TGTGCCAGCAGTTTAATACGTGATCAGCCCCAGCATTTT.

The chain recombines TRBV19 with TRBJ1-1; D is unclear. The germline V gene encodes CDR1 LNHDA and CDR2 SQIVND (reference sequence). V was shortened by 4 bases and J by 8 bases, with 5 bases between the two germline ends. CDR3 length equals 10 residues. Here the CDR3 reads CASSSLEAFF. The CDR3 DNA sequence: TGTGCCAGTAGTAGCCTCGAAGCTTTCTTT.